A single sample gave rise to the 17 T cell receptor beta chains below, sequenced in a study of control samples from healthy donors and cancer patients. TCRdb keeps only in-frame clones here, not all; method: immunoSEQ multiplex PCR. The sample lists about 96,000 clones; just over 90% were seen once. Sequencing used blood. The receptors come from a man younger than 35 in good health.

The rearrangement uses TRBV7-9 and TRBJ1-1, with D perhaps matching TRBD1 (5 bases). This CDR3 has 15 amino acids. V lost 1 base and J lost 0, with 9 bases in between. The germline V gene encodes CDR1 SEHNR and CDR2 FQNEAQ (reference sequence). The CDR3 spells CASSLGGTLNTEAFF. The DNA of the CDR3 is TGTGCCAGCAGCTTAGGAGGGACCTTGAACACTGAAGCTTTCTTT.

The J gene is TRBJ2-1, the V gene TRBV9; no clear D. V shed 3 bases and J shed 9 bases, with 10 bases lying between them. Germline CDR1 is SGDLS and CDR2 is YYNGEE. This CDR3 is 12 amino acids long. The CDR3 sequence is CASSGPRSEQFF. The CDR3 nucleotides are TGTGCCAGCAGCGGACCCCGAAGTGAGCAGTTCTTC.

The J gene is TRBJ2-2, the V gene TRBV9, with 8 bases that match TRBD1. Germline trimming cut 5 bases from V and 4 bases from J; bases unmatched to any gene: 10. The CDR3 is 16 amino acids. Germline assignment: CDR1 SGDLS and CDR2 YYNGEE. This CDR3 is CASSIYDRGSTGELFF. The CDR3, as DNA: TGTGCCAGCAGTATATACGACAGGGGAAGCACCGGGGAGCTGTTTTTT.

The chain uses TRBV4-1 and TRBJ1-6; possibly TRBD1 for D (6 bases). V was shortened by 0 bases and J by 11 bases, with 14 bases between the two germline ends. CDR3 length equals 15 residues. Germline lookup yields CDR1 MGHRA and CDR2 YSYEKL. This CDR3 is CASSQEAQGFTPLHF. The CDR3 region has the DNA TGCGCCAGCAGCCAAGAGGCACAGGGCTTTACACCCCTCCACTTT.

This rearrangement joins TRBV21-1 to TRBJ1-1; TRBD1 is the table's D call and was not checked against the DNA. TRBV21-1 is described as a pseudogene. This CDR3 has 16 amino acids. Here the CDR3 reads CASSKAWTGRMTEAFF. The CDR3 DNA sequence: TGTGCCAGCAGCAAAGCATGGACAGGGAGAATGACTGAAGCTTTCTTT.

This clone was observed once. The CDR3, as DNA: TGTGCCAGCAGCCAGGGGGCGAGCACTGAAGCTTTCTTT. Translating it yields CASSQGASTEAFF. The chain is built from TRBV11-3 and TRBJ1-1; 8 nucleotides line up with TRBD1. The CDR3 totals 13 residues. CDR1 and CDR2 (germline): SGHNT, YENEEA. V lost 5 bases, J lost 4 bases, and 3 bases stayed unmatched.

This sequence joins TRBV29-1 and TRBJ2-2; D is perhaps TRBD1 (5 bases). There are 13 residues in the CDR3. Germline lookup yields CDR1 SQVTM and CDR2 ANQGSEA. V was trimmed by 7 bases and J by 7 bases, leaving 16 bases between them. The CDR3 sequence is CSAADTKVGELFF. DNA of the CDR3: TGCAGCGCCGCGGACACAAAGGTCGGGGAGCTGTTTTTT.

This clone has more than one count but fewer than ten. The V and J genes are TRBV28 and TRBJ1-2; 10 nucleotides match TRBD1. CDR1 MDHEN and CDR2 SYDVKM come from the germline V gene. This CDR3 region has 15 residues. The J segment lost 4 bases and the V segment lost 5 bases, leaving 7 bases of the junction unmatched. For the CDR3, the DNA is TGTGCCAGCAGTCCGTATGGACAGGGGGGCTATGGCTACACCTTC. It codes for CASSPYGQGGYGYTF.

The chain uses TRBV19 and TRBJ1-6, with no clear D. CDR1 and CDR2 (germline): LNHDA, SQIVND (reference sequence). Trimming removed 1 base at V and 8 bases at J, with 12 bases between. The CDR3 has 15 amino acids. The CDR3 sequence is CASSIVAGFDSPLHF. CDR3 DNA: TGTGCCAGTAGTATAGTCGCGGGATTTGATTCACCCCTCCACTTT.

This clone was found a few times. The CDR3 is CSVEGVGAYEQYF. The CDR3 DNA reads TGCAGCGTTGAAGGGGTGGGAGCCTACGAGCAGTACTTC. V usage is TRBV29-1 and J usage is TRBJ2-7; weak D call: TRBD2 (5 bases). Trimming left V 1 base short and J 2 bases short, with 9 bases between. This CDR3 is built from 13 residues. The germline V gene encodes CDR1 SQVTM and CDR2 ANQGSEA.

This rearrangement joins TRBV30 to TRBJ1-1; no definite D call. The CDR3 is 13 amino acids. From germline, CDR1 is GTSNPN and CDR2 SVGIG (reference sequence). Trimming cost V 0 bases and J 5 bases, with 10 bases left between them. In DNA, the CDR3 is TGTGCCTGGAGTGTCTTGGCCAGGACTGAAGCTTTCTTT. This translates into CAWSVLARTEAFF.

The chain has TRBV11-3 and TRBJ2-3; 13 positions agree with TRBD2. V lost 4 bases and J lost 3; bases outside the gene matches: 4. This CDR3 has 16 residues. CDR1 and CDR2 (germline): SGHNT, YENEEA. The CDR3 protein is CASSSRLAGGTDTQYF. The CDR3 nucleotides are TGTGCCAGCAGCTCCCGACTAGCGGGGGGAACAGATACGCAGTATTTT.

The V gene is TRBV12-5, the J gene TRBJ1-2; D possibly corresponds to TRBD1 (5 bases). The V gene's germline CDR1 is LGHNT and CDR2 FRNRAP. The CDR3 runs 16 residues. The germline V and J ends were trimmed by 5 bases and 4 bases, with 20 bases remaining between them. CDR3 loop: CASGGHIFQLAYGYTF. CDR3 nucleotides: TGTGCTAGTGGTGGACATATATTTCAACTGGCCTATGGCTACACCTTC.

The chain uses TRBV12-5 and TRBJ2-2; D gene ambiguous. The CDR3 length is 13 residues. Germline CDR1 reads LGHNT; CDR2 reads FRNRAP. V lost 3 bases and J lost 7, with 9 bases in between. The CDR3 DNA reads TGTGCTAGTGGTTTCCGGAATGGCGGGGAGCTGTTTTTT. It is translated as CASGFRNGGELFF.

The CDR3 loop is CATRAGNTIYF. The CDR3 DNA reads as TGCGCCACAAGGGCCGGAAACACCATATATTTT. The chain joins TRBV5-1 to TRBJ1-3; unclear D gene. The V end was cut by 9 bases, the J end by 4 bases, with 8 bases between. Germline CDR1 SGHRS, CDR2 YFSETQ. There are 11 residues in the CDR3.

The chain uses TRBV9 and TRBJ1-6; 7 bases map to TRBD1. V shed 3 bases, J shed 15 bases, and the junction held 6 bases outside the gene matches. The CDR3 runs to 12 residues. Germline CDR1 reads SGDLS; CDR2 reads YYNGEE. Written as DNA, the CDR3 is TGTGCCAGCAGCGCCGGGACAGAGCACCTCCACTTT. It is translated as CASSAGTEHLHF. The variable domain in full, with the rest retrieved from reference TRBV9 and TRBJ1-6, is DSGVTQTPKHLITATGQRVTLRCSPRSGDLSVYWYQQSLDQGLQFLIQYYNGEERAKGNILERFSAQQFPDLHSELNLSSLELGDSALYFCASSAGTEHLHFGNGTRLTVT.

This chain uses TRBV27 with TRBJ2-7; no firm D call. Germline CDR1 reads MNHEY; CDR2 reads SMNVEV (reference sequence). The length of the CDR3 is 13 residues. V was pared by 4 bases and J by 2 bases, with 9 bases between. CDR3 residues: CASSYAETYEQYF. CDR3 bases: TGTGCCAGCAGTTACGCTGAGACCTACGAGCAGTACTTC.